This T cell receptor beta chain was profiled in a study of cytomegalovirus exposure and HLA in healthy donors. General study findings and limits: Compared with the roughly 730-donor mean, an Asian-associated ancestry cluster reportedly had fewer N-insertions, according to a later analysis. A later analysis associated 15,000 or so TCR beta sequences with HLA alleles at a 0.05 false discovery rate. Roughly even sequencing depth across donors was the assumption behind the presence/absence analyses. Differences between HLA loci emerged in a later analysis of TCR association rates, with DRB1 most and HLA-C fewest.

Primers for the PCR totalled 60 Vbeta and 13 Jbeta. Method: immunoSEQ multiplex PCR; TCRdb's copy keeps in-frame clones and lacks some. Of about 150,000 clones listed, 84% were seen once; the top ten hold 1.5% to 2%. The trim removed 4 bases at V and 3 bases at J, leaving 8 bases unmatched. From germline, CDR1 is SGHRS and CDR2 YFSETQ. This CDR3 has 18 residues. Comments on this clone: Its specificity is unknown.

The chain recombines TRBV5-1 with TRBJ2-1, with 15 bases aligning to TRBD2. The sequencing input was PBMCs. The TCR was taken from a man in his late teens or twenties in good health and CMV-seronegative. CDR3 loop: CASSVGLAGGFVYNEQFF. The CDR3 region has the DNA TGCGCCAGCAGCGTGGGACTAGCGGGAGGTTTCGTCTACAATGAGCAGTTCTTC.